Following are 2 T cell receptor beta chains from one sample sequenced in a study of blood T cell repertoires in COVID-19. Clones were read by immunoSEQ multiplex PCR, and TCRdb kept only the in-frame ones, dropping some. Of tens of thousands of clones listed, around 90% are singletons. The sample consisted of peripheral blood. These receptors all come from a woman of 80 years or more with active COVID-19.

The rearrangement joins TRBV19 to TRBJ1-1; 8 positions match TRBD1. The CDR3 has 14 residues. V gave up 5 bases and J gave up 6 bases; unmatched junction bases: 8. Germline V CDR1 and CDR2: LNHDA, SQIVND (reference sequence). In DNA form, the CDR3 reads TGTGCCAGTAGTCTTTTTGGACAGGGAGCTGAAGCTTTCTTT. Translating gives CASSLFGQGAEAFF.

The V gene is TRBV18, the J gene TRBJ1-3; possible D gene TRBD1, 5 bases. The germline CDR1 and CDR2 sequences are KGHSH and LQKENI. CDR3 size: 16 residues. V was cut by 3 bases and J by 4 bases, with 16 bases left in between. The CDR3 nucleotides are TGTGCCAGCTCACCGAACCAGGGTGGTGGAGGAAACACCATATATTTT. It yields the protein CASSPNQGGGGNTIYF.